This record concerns one TCR beta chain sequence. The antigen is undetermined. This sample was included in a study of T cell repertoires in cytomegalovirus infection. Study outcomes and limitations: HLA-C-restricted TCR beta clonotypes specific for CMV led the ex vivo response.

V gave up 4 bases and J gave up 0 bases, with 10 bases separating them. The CDR3 runs to 15 residues. CDR1 LNHDA and CDR2 SQIVND come from the germline V gene (reference sequence). TCRdb analysed the reads with MiXCR anew, one entry per CDR3 protein. The sample carries 200,000 to 250,000 distinct CDR3 sequences, about 38% recorded once. This sample comprised CD8+ T cells from cultured PBMCs, obtained from culture after CMV antigen stimulation. This sequence was found in a human donor in good health (CMV status not recorded). Some clones in this sample may be carry-over from other donors' samples. This chain connects TRBV19 to TRBJ2-1, with D perhaps matching TRBD2 (5 bases). CDR3 region: CASSTSMGSYNEQFF. As DNA, the CDR3 is TGTGCCAGTAGTACTAGCATGGGCTCCTACAATGAGCAGTTCTTC.